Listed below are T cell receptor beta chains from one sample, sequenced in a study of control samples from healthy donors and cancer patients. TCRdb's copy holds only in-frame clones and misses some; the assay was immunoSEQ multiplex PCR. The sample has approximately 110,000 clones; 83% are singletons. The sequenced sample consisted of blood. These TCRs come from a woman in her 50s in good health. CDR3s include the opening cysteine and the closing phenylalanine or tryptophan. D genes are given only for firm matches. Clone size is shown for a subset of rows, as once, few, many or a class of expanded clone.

cdr3_nt: TGCGCCAGCTGGGACAGGGGGGTGGAGACCCAGTACTTC; cdr3_aa: CASWDRGVETQYF; v_call: TRBV5-1; j_call: TRBJ2-5; clone_size: .; d_call: TRBD1
cdr3_nt: TGTGCCAGCAGTCGACAGGGGGCAGTTGGCTACACCTTC; cdr3_aa: CASSRQGAVGYTF; v_call: TRBV27; j_call: TRBJ1-2; clone_size: .; d_call: TRBD1
cdr3_nt: TGTGCCAGTAGTATTACAGGGGTATCCAATCAGCCCCAGCATTTT; cdr3_aa: CASSITGVSNQPQHF; v_call: TRBV19; j_call: TRBJ1-5; clone_size: .; d_call: TRBD1
cdr3_nt: TGTGCCAGCAGTTTAGACAGGGGACCGAACACTGAAGCTTTCTTT; cdr3_aa: CASSLDRGPNTEAFF; v_call: TRBV28; j_call: TRBJ1-1; clone_size: .; d_call: TRBD1
cdr3_nt: TGTGCCAGCAGCTTTATCGGACTAGCGGGAGGGCCGGTGGAGCAGTTCTTC; cdr3_aa: CASSFIGLAGGPVEQFF; v_call: TRBV7-3; j_call: TRBJ2-1; clone_size: .; d_call: TRBD2
cdr3_nt: TGCAGCGTTGAAAGTTACAATGAGCAGTTCTTC; cdr3_aa: CSVESYNEQFF; v_call: TRBV29-1; j_call: TRBJ2-1; clone_size: .; d_call: .
cdr3_nt: TGTGCCAGCAGTACCGACGGTACAGATACGCAGTATTTT; cdr3_aa: CASSTDGTDTQYF; v_call: TRBV27; j_call: TRBJ2-3; clone_size: .; d_call: .
cdr3_nt: TGTGCCAGCAGCCATCAGTACGAAGTGAATGAGCAGTTCTTC; cdr3_aa: CASSHQYEVNEQFF; v_call: TRBV4-2; j_call: TRBJ2-1; clone_size: .; d_call: .
cdr3_nt: TGTGCCAGCAGTGGAAGGGGTTTGTACACTGAAGCTTTCTTT; cdr3_aa: CASSGRGLYTEAFF; v_call: TRBV25-1; j_call: TRBJ1-1; clone_size: once; d_call: .
cdr3_nt: TGTGCCAGCAGACATCCTCGGACAGGGGGGATACAAGAGACCCAGTACTTC; cdr3_aa: CASRHPRTGGIQETQYF; v_call: TRBV3-1/TRBV3-2; j_call: TRBJ2-5; clone_size: .; d_call: TRBD1
cdr3_nt: TGTGCCAGTAGTATGGGGACATCAACTAATGAAAAACTGTTTTTT; cdr3_aa: CASSMGTSTNEKLFF; v_call: TRBV19; j_call: TRBJ1-4; clone_size: once; d_call: .
cdr3_nt: TGTGCCAGCAGCGTAGCTAGTTTGGCGAACTCTGGAAACACCATATATTTT; cdr3_aa: CASSVASLANSGNTIYF; v_call: TRBV9; j_call: TRBJ1-3; clone_size: few; d_call: .
cdr3_nt: TGTGCCAGTAAACCCAGAGGGTTTGGGGACATTCAGTACTTC; cdr3_aa: CASKPRGFGDIQYF; v_call: TRBV19; j_call: TRBJ2-4; clone_size: .; d_call: .
cdr3_nt: TGCGCCAGCAGTTACACCGGACTGCCCTACGAGCAGTACTTC; cdr3_aa: CASSYTGLPYEQYF; v_call: TRBV5-1; j_call: TRBJ2-7; clone_size: .; d_call: .
cdr3_nt: TGTGCCAGCAGCGCGAGGGGGGGCGGGGGCGGCGAGCAGTACTTC; cdr3_aa: CASSARGGGGGEQYF; v_call: TRBV11-2; j_call: TRBJ2-7; clone_size: .; d_call: .
cdr3_nt: TGTGCCAGCAGTGATATGGGACACGTTAATTCACCCCTCCACTTT; cdr3_aa: CASSDMGHVNSPLHF; v_call: TRBV2; j_call: TRBJ1-6; clone_size: .; d_call: .
cdr3_nt: TGTGCCAGCAGCAACAGCGGGGGACTAGCGCGGGAGCAGTACTTC; cdr3_aa: CASSNSGGLAREQYF; v_call: TRBV11-1; j_call: TRBJ2-7; clone_size: .; d_call: TRBD2
cdr3_nt: TGTGCCAGCAGCTTAAAGACTAGCGGGCGAGAAAACATTCAGTACTTC; cdr3_aa: CASSLKTSGRENIQYF; v_call: TRBV7-3; j_call: TRBJ2-4; clone_size: .; d_call: TRBD2
cdr3_nt: TGTGCCAGCAGTGCGTCAAAGGGACTAGCGGGAGGGGCAGATACGCAGTATTTT; cdr3_aa: CASSASKGLAGGADTQYF; v_call: TRBV6-1; j_call: TRBJ2-3; clone_size: .; d_call: TRBD2
cdr3_nt: TGTGCCATCAGCCGGACAGGGGAGGGCAATCAGCCCCAGCATTTT; cdr3_aa: CAISRTGEGNQPQHF; v_call: TRBV10-3; j_call: TRBJ1-5; clone_size: .; d_call: TRBD1
cdr3_nt: TGTGCCAGCAGCTTACCAGCGAACACCGGGGAGCTGTTTTTT; cdr3_aa: CASSLPANTGELFF; v_call: TRBV7-8; j_call: TRBJ2-2; clone_size: .; d_call: .
cdr3_nt: TGTGCCAGCAGTCCCCCAATGGCCGCCCGACAAGGCACTGAAGCTTTCTTT; cdr3_aa: CASSPPMAARQGTEAFF; v_call: TRBV28; j_call: TRBJ1-1; clone_size: .; d_call: .
cdr3_nt: TGTGCCAGCAGCTTAGGGGACAGGGCTACACAAGAGACCCAGTACTTC; cdr3_aa: CASSLGDRATQETQYF; v_call: TRBV11-2; j_call: TRBJ2-5; clone_size: .; d_call: TRBD1
cdr3_nt: TGTGCCTGGAGTGTTTGGGGATACAATCAGCCCCAGCATTTT; cdr3_aa: CAWSVWGYNQPQHF; v_call: TRBV30; j_call: TRBJ1-5; clone_size: .; d_call: .
cdr3_nt: TGTGCCAGCAGCCAGCATAAAGCGGGTGGGGATACGCAGTATTTT; cdr3_aa: CASSQHKAGGDTQYF; v_call: TRBV9; j_call: TRBJ2-3; clone_size: .; d_call: .
cdr3_nt: TGTGCCAGCAGTTTTGGGGGACTTGAGCAGTTCTTC; cdr3_aa: CASSFGGLEQFF; v_call: TRBV28; j_call: TRBJ2-1; clone_size: .; d_call: .
cdr3_nt: TGTGCCAGCAGTTTCGGCAGGGGAAACTATGGCTACACCTTC; cdr3_aa: CASSFGRGNYGYTF; v_call: TRBV27; j_call: TRBJ1-2; clone_size: .; d_call: .
cdr3_nt: TGTGCCAGTAGTCCTGGAACCTACGAGCAGTACTTC; cdr3_aa: CASSPGTYEQYF; v_call: TRBV19; j_call: TRBJ2-7; clone_size: .; d_call: .